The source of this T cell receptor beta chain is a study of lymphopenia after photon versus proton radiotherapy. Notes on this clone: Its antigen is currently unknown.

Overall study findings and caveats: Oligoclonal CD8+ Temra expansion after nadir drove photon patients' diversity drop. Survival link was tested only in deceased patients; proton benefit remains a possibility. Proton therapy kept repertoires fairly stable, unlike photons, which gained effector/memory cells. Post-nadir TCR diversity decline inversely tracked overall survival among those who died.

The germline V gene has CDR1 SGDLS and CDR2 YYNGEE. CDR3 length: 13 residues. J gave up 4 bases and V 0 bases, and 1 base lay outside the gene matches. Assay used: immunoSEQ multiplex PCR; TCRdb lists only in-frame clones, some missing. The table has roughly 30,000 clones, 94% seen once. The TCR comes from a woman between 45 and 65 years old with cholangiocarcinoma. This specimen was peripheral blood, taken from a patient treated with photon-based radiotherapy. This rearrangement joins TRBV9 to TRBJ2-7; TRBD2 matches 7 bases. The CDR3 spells CASSVVGGYEQYF. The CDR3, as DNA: TGTGCCAGCAGCGTAGTGGGGGGGTACGAGCAGTACTTC.